This TCR beta chain was sequenced during a study of blood T cell repertoires in COVID-19. Only one count was recorded for this clone. CDR1 is MNHNS and CDR2 is SASEGT in the germline V gene. The CDR3 sequence is 16 residues long. Trimming pared 0 bases from V and 2 bases from J, leaving 11 bases between. Generated by immunoSEQ multiplex PCR, the TCRdb table keeps only in-frame clones and is missing some. The sample has more than 20,000 clones; about 77% are singletons. V gene TRBV6-1 combines with J gene TRBJ1-5; no clear D gene. The receptor comes from a man older than 75 with active or convalescent COVID-19. The sequenced sample was peripheral blood. This CDR3 is CASSEARGVGNQPQHF. The CDR3 DNA follows: TGTGCCAGCAGTGAAGCGCGCGGGGTGGGCAATCAGCCCCAGCATTTT.